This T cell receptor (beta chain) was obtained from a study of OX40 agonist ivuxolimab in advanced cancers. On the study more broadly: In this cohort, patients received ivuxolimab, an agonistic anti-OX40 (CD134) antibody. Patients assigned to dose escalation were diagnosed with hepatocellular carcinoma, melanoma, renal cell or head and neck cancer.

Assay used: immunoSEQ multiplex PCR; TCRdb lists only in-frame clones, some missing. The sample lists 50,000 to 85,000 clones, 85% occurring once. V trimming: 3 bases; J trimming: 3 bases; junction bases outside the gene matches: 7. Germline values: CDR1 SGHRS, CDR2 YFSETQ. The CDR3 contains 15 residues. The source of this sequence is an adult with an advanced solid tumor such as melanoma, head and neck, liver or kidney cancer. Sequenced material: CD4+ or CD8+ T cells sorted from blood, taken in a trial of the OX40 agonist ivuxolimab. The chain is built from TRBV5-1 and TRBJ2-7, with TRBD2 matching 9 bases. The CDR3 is CASSYSGSSYYEQYF. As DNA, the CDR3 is TGCGCCAGCAGCTATAGCGGGAGTTCGTACTACGAGCAGTACTTC.